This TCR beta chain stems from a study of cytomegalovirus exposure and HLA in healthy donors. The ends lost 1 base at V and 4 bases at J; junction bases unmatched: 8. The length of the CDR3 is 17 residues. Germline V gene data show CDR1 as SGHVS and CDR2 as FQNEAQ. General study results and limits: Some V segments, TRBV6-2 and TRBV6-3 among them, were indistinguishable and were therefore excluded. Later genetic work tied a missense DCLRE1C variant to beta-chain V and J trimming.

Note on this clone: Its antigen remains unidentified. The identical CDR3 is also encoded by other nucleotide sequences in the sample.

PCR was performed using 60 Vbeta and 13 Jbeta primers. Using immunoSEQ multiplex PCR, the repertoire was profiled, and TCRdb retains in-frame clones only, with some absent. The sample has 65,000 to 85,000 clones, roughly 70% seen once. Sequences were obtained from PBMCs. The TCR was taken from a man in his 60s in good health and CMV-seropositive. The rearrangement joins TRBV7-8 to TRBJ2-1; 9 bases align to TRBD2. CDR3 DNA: TGTGCCAGCAGCTTAGGAGCTAGCGGGGCCTCATACAATGAGCAGTTCTTC. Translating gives CASSLGASGASYNEQFF.